This T cell receptor (beta chain) appears in the sequencing data of a study of blood T cell repertoires in COVID-19. As for the study in general: The study drew acute and convalescent COVID-19 samples from the United States, Italy and Spain.

Per the germline V gene, CDR1 is SGDLS and CDR2 is YYNGEE. The CDR3 has 13 amino acids. Trimming took 4 bases from V and 2 from J, leaving 9 bases between them. Source study methods: Amplified reference gene primers provided the basis for estimating nucleated cell counts. Sequencing used immunoSEQ multiplex PCR; TCRdb keeps in-frame clones, though not all of them. That table is the source of V, J and clone size, and D and trimming were worked out from the DNA. Among 470,000 or so clones listed, 80% to 90% were seen once. This clone was seen more than once but under ten times. Sequencing input: peripheral blood. This clonotype was obtained from a human donor in a cohort sampled during active COVID-19. The V call is TRBV9, the J call TRBJ2-5; D is uncertain. DNA of the CDR3: TGTGCCAGCAGCCTGGCGGTGCAAGAGACCCAGTACTTC. Its translation: CASSLAVQETQYF.